What follows are 18 T cell receptor beta chains derived from one specimen sequenced in a study of metastatic and nonmetastatic thyroid tumors. TCRdb re-called clones from the PCR reads using MiXCR. The top ten clones hold 15% to 20% of a sample with fewer than 35,000 clones, roughly 15% of them seen once. Thyroid surgery had not been preceded by any treatment in any patient. The sequencing sample was made of blood. The receptors here all came from a male donor with papillary thyroid cancer or a benign thyroid nodule (not recorded which). Some clones in this sample may be carry-over from other donors' samples.

V usage is TRBV6-5 and J usage is TRBJ2-1; TRBD1 or TRBD2 may be the D gene (5 bases each). V lost 2 bases and J 5 bases, leaving 13 bases between the germline ends. CDR1 and CDR2 from the germline V gene are MNHEY and SVGAGI. The CDR3 contains 15 residues. CDR3 sequence: CASSYGGNVDNEQFF. CDR3 in DNA: TGTGCCAGCAGTTACGGGGGTAATGTTGACAATGAGCAGTTCTTC.

Turning to this clone: Just one base apart from a much larger clone, this may be a read error. This chain links TRBV3-1 with TRBJ2-5, with D perhaps matching TRBD1 or TRBD2 (7 bases each). The CDR3 extends over 16 amino acids. V was shortened by 5 bases and J by 2 bases, with 18 bases between the two germline ends. CDR1 is LGHDT, CDR2 YNNKEL, per germline (reference sequence). The CDR3 region has the DNA TGTGCCAGCAGCAATCTCAGGGGGGGACGACAAGAGACCCAGTACTTC. It encodes CASSNLRGGRQETQYF.

This sequence joins TRBV6-1 and TRBJ2-1; D gene uncertain. Germline CDR1 MNHNS, CDR2 SASEGT. This CDR3 region has 11 residues. V lost 8 bases and J 6 bases, leaving 8 bases between the germline ends. The CDR3 reads CASSQSNEQFF. Here the CDR3 DNA reads TGTGCCAGCTCGCAGAGCAATGAGCAGTTCTTC.

This clone was counted at least ten times. V and J are TRBV11-2 and TRBJ1-2; possibly TRBD1 for D (6 bases). Per the germline V gene, CDR1 is SGHAT and CDR2 is FQNNGV. The CDR3 consists of 17 residues. The V end lost 1 base, the J end lost 5 bases, and 20 bases lay between the germline ends. Here the CDR3 reads CASSLVPAQQGGYGYTF. The CDR3 DNA is TGTGCCAGCAGCTTAGTCCCGGCACAACAGGGCGGGTATGGCTACACCTTC.

This clone was detected many times. Other DNA sequences in this sample translate to the same CDR3. The CDR3 region is CASSPAPGTLFSYEQYF. Written as DNA, the CDR3 is TGTGCCAGCAGTCCAGCCCCCGGGACTCTATTCTCCTACGAGCAGTACTTC. The chain carries TRBV28 and TRBJ2-7; D is possibly TRBD2 (6 bases). Trimming removed 5 bases from V and 0 bases from J, with 20 bases in between. The CDR3 is 17 amino acids. Looked up from germline, CDR1 is MDHEN and CDR2 is SYDVKM.

This clone was found a few times. The rearrangement links TRBV5-4 to TRBJ2-7; 12 bases are shared with TRBD2. This CDR3 is 13 amino acids long. Germline trimming cut 6 bases from V and 6 bases from J; bases unmatched to any gene: 4. Looked up from germline, CDR1 is SGHNT and CDR2 is YYREEE (reference sequence). CDR3: CASKELAGGEQYF. The CDR3 DNA reads as TGTGCCAGCAAGGAACTAGCGGGAGGCGAGCAGTACTTC.

In its sample, this clone was seen many times. J is TRBJ2-1 and V is TRBV19; 8 bases align to TRBD1. CDR3 length: 15 residues. Germline V gives CDR1 LNHDA, CDR2 SQIVND (reference sequence). V lost 3 bases and J lost 5; bases outside the gene matches: 6. The CDR3 bases are TGTGCCAGTAGTATTGGCAGGGGGCTCAACAATGAGCAGTTCTTC. Its translation: CASSIGRGLNNEQFF.

A word on this clone: An end of the junction differs from the germline gene, which may be a read error. The same CDR3 can be traced to other DNA sequences in this sample. This chain links TRBV19 with TRBJ2-2; TRBD2 is a possible D gene (6 bases). Germline lookup yields CDR1 LNHDA and CDR2 SQIVND (reference sequence). The CDR3 sequence is 14 residues long. The CDR3, as DNA: TGTGCCACCACCCCGGACTATAACACCGGGGAACTGTTTTTT. Amino acid sequence: CATTPDYNTGELFF.

J is TRBJ2-7 and V is TRBV5-1; 8 nucleotides line up with TRBD1. The V segment lost 4 bases and the J segment 6 bases; nucleotides outside the gene matches: 9. Germline lookup yields CDR1 SGHRS and CDR2 YFSETQ. The CDR3 has 14 residues. CDR3 coding DNA: TGCGCCAGCAGCGAGATGACAGGGGCTCGCGAGCAGTACTTC. Translated: CASSEMTGAREQYF.

In its sample, this clone was seen many times. The CDR3 region has the DNA TGCAGTGCTACACAGGGGTTTGGAGGCTACACCTTC. Protein: CSATQGFGGYTF. The chain carries TRBV20-1 and TRBJ1-2; 7 nucleotides agree with TRBD1. Germline lookup yields CDR1 DFQATT and CDR2 SNEGSKA (reference sequence). The V gene end was trimmed by 4 bases and the J gene end by 8 bases; junction bases not matched to a gene: 7. The CDR3 is 12 residues long.

Comment on this clone: Germline is not matched at one junction end, which may reflect a read error. The rearrangement joins TRBV6-2 or TRBV6-3 to TRBJ2-5; D gene unclear. CDR3 size: 15 residues. Germline V gene data show CDR1 as MNHEY and CDR2 as SVGEGT. This chain's CDR3 is CVSSPSGSRGETQYF. The CDR3 nucleotides are TGTGTCAGCAGCCCATCCGGTAGCCGAGGCGAGACCCAGTACTTC.

This clone was seen more than once but under ten times. The chain combines TRBV12-3 or TRBV12-4 with TRBJ2-1; 7 nucleotides line up with TRBD1. V gave up 6 bases and J gave up 7 bases; unmatched junction bases: 12. The CDR3 spans 15 residues. The CDR3 here is CASSTTGEYGNEQFF. In nucleotides, the CDR3 is TGTGCCAGCAGCACCACAGGGGAGTATGGGAATGAGCAGTTCTTC.

In its sample, this clone was seen a few times. A single base separates this from a much larger clone, so it may be a read error. The V gene is TRBV7-7, the J gene TRBJ1-5; 9 bases agree with TRBD1. The germline V gene has CDR1 SSHAT and CDR2 FNYEAQ (reference sequence). The CDR3 extends over 15 amino acids. CDR3: CASSLDGTGYQPQHF. The DNA for the CDR3 is TGTGCTAGCAGCTTGGACGGGACAGGGTATCAGCCCCAGCATTTT.

This clone was observed at least ten times. The rearrangement uses TRBV12-5 and TRBJ2-1, with 11 bases aligning to TRBD2. Germline CDR1 reads LGHNT; CDR2 reads FRNRAP. There are 14 residues in the CDR3. Trimming took 3 bases from V and 10 from J; bases not matched to a gene: 5. The CDR3 DNA follows: TGTGCTAGTGGTTTACTAGCGGGAGTCGGGGAGCAGTTCTTC. It yields the protein CASGLLAGVGEQFF.

Relative to its sample, this clone is medium-sized (0.01 to 0.1%). J is TRBJ2-7 and V is TRBV27, with 9 nucleotides matching TRBD1. The J segment lost 0 bases and the V segment lost 4 bases, leaving 13 bases of the junction unmatched. Germline CDR1 is MNHEY and CDR2 is SMNVEV (reference sequence). CDR3 length: 18 residues. The CDR3 region is CASSSLLFRQGDSYEQYF. CDR3 sequence (DNA): TGTGCCAGCAGTTCCCTTCTGTTTAGACAGGGGGACTCCTACGAGCAGTACTTC.

There are many counts of this clone. This chain connects TRBV6-1 to TRBJ1-2; a weak D match, TRBD1 (6 bases). The germline V gene has CDR1 MNHNS and CDR2 SASEGT. The CDR3 extends over 14 amino acids. Trimming removed 6 bases at V and 4 bases at J, with 15 bases between. CDR3 region: CASREFRGGYGYTF. The CDR3 DNA is TGTGCCAGCAGGGAGTTCAGGGGTGGCTATGGCTACACCTTC.

This clone was detected ten times or more. This sequence joins TRBV27 and TRBJ1-1; D is ambiguous. The CDR3 contains 13 residues. Trimming shortened V by 3 bases and J by 1 base, and 6 bases separated the two germline ends. Germline V gives CDR1 MNHEY, CDR2 SMNVEV (reference sequence). DNA for the CDR3: TGTGCCAGCAGTTTGTTTCGGAACACTGAAGCTTTCTTT. Its translation is CASSLFRNTEAFF.

As to this clone: The junction departs from the called germline gene at one end, perhaps through a read error. The V call is TRBV20-1, the J call TRBJ2-7; D is possibly TRBD2 (6 bases). The germline V gene has CDR1 DFQATT and CDR2 SNEGSKA (reference sequence). The CDR3 sequence is 15 residues long. The CDR3 region has the DNA TGCAGTTCTACCGGGAGCAGTTTAGGCTCCTACCAGCAGTACTTC. This translates into CSSTGSSLGSYQQYF.